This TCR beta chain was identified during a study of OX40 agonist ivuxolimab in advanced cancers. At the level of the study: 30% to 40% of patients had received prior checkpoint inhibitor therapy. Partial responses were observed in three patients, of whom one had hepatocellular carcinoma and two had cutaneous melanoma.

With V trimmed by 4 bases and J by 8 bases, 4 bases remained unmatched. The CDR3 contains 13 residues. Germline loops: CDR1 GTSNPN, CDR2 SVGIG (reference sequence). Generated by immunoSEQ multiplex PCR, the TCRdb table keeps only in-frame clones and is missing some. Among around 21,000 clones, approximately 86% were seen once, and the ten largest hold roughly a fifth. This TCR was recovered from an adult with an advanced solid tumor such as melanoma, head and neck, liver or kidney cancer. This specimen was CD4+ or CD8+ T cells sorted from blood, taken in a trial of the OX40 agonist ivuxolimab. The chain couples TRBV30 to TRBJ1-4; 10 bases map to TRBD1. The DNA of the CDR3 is TGTGCCTGGACCGGGACAGGGGCGGAAAAACTGTTTTTT. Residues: CAWTGTGAEKLFF.